The text below deals with one TCR beta chain. This sample is part of a study of blood T cell repertoires in COVID-19. Study-level background: The analysed material was cDNA or gDNA that came from T cells, B-cell-depleted T cells, or PBMCs.

Original handling: Amplification with reference gene primers provided the estimates of nucleated cell counts. The repertoire was sequenced with immunoSEQ multiplex PCR; TCRdb's copy has only in-frame clones and lacks some. The V and J calls and clone size come from that table; D and trimming were worked out from the DNA. The table lists 100,000 to 150,000 clones, 85% to 90% of them singletons. The J segment lost 9 bases and the V segment lost 6 bases, leaving 8 bases of the junction unmatched. The CDR3 covers 14 residues. Germline assignment: CDR1 MNHEY and CDR2 SVGAGI. The source is a man aged 70 or older who had recovered from COVID-19. The sequenced sample consisted of peripheral blood. The gene calls are TRBV6-5 and TRBJ2-1; 10 positions match TRBD2. DNA of the CDR3: TGTGCCAGCAGACGAGCGGGGGGGTCTAGTGAGCAGTTCTTC. It translates to CASRRAGGSSEQFF.